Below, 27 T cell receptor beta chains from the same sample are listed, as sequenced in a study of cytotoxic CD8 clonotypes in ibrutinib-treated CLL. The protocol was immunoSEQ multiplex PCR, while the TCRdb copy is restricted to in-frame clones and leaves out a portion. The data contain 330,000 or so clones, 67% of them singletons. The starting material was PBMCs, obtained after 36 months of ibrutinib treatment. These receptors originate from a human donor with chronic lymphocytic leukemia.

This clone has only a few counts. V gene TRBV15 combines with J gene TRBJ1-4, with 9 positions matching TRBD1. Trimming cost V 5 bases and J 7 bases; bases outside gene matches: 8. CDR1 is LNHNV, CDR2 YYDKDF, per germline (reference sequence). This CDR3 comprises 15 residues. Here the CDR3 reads CATSGHRGRSEKLFF. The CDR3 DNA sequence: TGTGCCACCAGCGGACACAGGGGGCGTAGTGAAAAACTGTTTTTT.

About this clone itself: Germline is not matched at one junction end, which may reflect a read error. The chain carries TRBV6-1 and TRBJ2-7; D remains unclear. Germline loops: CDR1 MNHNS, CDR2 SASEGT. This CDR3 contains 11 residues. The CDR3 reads CASSQAYEQYF. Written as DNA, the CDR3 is TGTGCCAGCAGTCAAGCCTACGAGCAGTACTTC.

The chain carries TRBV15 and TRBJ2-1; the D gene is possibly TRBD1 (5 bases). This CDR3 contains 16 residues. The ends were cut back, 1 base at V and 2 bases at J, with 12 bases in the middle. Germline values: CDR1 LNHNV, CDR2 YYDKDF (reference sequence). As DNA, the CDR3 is TGTGCCACCAGCAGAGTCGGCAGGGCGCCCTACAATGAGCAGTTCTTC. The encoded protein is CATSRVGRAPYNEQFF.

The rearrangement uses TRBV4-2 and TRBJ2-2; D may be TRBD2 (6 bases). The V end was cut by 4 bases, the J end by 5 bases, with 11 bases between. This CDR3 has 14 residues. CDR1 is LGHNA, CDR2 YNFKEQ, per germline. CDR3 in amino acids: CASSPGTPTGELFF. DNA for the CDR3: TGTGCCAGCAGCCCCGGGACTCCTACCGGGGAGCTGTTTTTT.

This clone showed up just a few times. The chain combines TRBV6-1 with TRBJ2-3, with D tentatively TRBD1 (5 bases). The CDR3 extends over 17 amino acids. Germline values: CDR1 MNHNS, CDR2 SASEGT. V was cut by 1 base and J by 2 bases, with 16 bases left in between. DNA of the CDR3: TGTGCCAGCAGTGAAGGCCAGAGGACACGGATCACAGATACGCAGTATTTT. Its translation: CASSEGQRTRITDTQYF.

CDR3 residues: CASSYHRDNPYEQYF. The CDR3 bases are TGTGCCAGCAGTTACCACAGGGATAACCCTTACGAGCAGTACTTC. The chain joins TRBV6-5 to TRBJ2-7; TRBD1 is a possible D gene (6 bases). From germline, CDR1 is MNHEY and CDR2 SVGAGI. CDR3 length: 15 residues. V was trimmed by 2 bases and J by 4 bases, leaving 15 bases between them.

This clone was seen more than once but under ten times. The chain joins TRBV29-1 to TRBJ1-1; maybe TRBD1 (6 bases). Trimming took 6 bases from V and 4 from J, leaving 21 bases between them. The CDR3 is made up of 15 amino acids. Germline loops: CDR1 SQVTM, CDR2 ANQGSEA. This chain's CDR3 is CSVTSRGRGATEAFF. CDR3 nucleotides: TGCAGCGTGACCTCCCGGGGGAGGGGGGCCACTGAAGCTTTCTTT. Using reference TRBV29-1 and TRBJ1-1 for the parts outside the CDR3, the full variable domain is SAVISQKPSRDICQRGTSLTIQCQVDSQVTMMFWYRQQPGQSLTLIATANQGSEATYESGFVIDKFPISRPNLTFSTLTVSNMSPEDSSIYLCSVTSRGRGATEAFFGQGTRLTVV.

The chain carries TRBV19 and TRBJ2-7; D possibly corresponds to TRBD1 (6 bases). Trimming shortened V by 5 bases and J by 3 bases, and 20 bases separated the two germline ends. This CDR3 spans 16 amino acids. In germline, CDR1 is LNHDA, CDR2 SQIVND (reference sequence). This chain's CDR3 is CASSLQRTATYYEQYF. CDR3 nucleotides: TGTGCCAGTAGTCTGCAAAGGACAGCAACCTACTACGAGCAGTACTTC.

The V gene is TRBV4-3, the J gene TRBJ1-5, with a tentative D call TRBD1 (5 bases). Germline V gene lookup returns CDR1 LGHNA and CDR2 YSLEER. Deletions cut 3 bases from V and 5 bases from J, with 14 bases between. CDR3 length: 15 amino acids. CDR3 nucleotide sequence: TGCGCCAGCAGCCAGAGCGGGGGAAGCGATCAGCCCCAGCATTTT. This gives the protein CASSQSGGSDQPQHF.

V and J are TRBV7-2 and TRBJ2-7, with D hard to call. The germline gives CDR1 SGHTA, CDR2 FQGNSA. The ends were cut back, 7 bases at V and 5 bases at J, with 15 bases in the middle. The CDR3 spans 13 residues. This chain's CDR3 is CASNPLDGDEQYF. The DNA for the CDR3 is TGTGCCAGCAACCCCCTCGATGGCGACGAGCAGTACTTC.

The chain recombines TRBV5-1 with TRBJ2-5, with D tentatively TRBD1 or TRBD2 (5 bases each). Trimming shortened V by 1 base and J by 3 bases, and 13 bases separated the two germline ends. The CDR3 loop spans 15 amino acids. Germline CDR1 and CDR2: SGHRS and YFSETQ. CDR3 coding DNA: TGCGCCAGCAGCTTGTACTCCGGGGCGGAAGAGACCCAGTACTTC. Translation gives CASSLYSGAEETQYF.

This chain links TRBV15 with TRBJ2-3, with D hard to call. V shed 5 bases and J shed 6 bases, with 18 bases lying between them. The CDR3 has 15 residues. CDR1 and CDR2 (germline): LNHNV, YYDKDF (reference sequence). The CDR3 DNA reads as TGTGCCACCAGCGGCGCCGTCCCCATGGGCGATACGCAGTATTTT. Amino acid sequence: CATSGAVPMGDTQYF.

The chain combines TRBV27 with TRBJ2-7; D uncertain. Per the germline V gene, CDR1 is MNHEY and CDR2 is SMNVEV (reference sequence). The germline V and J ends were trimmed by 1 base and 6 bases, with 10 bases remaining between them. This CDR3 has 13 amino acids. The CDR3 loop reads CASSLFFGAEQYF. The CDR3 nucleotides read TGTGCCAGCAGTTTATTTTTTGGCGCCGAGCAGTACTTC.

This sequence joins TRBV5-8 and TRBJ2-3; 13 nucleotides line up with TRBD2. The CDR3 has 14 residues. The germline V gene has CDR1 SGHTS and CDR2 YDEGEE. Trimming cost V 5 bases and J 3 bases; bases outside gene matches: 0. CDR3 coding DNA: TGTGCCAGCAGGACTAGCGGGAGGACAGATACGCAGTATTTT. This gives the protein CASRTSGRTDTQYF.

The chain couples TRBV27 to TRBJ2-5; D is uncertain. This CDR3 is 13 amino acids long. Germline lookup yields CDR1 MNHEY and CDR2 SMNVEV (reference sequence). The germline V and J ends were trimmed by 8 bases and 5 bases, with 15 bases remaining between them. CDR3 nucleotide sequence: TGTGCCAGCTCCCGTGGGTCCGTGGAGACCCAGTACTTC. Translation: CASSRGSVETQYF.

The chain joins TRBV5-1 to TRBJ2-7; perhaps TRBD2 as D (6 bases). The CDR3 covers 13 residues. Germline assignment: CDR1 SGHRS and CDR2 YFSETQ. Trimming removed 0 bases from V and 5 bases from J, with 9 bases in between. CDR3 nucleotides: TGCGCCAGCAGCTTGGTGGACTATAACGAGCAGTACTTC. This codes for CASSLVDYNEQYF.

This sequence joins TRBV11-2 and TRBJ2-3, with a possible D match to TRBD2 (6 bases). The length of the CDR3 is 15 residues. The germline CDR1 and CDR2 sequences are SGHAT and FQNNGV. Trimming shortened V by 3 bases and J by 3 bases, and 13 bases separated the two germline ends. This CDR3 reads CASSFRLAWTDTQYF. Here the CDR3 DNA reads TGTGCCAGCAGCTTCCGGCTAGCGTGGACAGATACGCAGTATTTT.

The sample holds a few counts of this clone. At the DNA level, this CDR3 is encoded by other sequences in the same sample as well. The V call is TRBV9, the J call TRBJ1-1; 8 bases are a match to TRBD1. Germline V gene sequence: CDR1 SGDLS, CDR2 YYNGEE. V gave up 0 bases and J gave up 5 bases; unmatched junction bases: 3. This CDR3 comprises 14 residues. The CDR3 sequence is CASSVATGGTEAFF. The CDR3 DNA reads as TGTGCCAGCAGCGTAGCTACAGGGGGTACTGAAGCTTTCTTT.

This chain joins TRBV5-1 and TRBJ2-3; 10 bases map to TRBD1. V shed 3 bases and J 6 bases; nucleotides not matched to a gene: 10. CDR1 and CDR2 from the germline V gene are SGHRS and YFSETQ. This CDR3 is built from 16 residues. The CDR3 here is CASSYATGGVGDTQYF. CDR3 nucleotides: TGCGCCAGCAGCTATGCGACAGGGGGCGTCGGGGATACGCAGTATTTT.

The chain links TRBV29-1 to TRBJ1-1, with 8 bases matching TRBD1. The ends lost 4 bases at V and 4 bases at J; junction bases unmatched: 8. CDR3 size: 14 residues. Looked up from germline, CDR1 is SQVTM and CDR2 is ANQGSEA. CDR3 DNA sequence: TGCAGCGTTGCCTCCAGGGGGCTGCCCACTGAAGCTTTCTTT. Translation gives CSVASRGLPTEAFF.

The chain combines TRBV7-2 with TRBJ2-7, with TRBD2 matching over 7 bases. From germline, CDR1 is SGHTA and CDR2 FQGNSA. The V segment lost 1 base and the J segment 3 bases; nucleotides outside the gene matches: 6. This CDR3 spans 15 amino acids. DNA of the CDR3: TGTGCCAGCAGCTTAGGGGGTCTAGCGGACTACGAGCAGTACTTC. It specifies CASSLGGLADYEQYF. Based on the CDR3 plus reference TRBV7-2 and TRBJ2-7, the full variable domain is GAGVSQSPSNKVTEKGKDVELRCDPISGHTALYWYRQSLGQGLEFLIYFQGNSAPDKSGLPSDRFSAERTGGSVSTLTIQRTQQEDSAVYLCASSLGGLADYEQYFGPGTRLTVT.

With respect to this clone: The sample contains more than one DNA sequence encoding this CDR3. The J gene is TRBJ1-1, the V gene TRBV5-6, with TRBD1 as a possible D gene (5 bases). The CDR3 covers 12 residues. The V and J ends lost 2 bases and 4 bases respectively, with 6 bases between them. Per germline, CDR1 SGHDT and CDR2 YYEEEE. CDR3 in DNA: TGTGCCAGCAGCTTCGGGGGCACTGAAGCTTTCTTT. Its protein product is CASSFGGTEAFF.

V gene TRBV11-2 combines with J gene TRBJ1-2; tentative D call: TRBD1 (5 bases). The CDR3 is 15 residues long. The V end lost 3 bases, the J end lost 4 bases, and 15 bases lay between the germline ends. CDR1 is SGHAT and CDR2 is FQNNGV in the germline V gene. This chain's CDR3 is CASSLDTRDPYGYTF. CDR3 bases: TGTGCCAGCAGCTTGGATACCCGGGACCCCTATGGCTACACCTTC.

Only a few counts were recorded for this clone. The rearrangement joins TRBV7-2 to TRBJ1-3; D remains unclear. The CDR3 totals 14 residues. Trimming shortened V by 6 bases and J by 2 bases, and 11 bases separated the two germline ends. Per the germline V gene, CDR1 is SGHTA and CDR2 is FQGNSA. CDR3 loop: CASSSGFAGNTIYF. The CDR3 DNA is TGTGCCAGCAGTTCAGGATTTGCTGGAAACACCATATATTTT.

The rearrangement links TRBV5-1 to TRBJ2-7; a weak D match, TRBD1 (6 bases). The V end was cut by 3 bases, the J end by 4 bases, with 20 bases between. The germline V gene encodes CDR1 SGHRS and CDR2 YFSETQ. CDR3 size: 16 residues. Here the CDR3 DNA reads TGCGCCAGCAGCTCAACAAAACAGGACAGACTTTACGAGCAGTACTTC. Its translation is CASSSTKQDRLYEQYF. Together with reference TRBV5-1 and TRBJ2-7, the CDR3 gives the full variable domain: KAGVTQTPRYLIKTRGQQVTLSCSPISGHRSVSWYQQTPGQGLQFLFEYFSETQRNKGNFPGRFSGRQFSNSRSEMNVSTLELGDSALYLCASSSTKQDRLYEQYFGPGTRLTVT.

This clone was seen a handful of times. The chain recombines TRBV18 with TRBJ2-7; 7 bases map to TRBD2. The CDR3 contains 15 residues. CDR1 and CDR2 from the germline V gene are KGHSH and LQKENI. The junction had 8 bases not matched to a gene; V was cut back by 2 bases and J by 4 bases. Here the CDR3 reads CASSPFTAGTYEQYF. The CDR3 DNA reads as TGTGCCAGCTCACCATTTACAGCGGGGACGTACGAGCAGTACTTC.

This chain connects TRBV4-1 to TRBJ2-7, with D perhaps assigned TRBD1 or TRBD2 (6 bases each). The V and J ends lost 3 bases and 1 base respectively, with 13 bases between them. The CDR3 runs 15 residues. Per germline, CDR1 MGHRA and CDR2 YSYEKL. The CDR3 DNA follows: TGCGCCAGCAGCCAGACGGGGGCCACATCCTACGAGCAGTACTTC. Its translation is CASSQTGATSYEQYF.